This is a list of T cell receptor beta chains from one sample in a study of control samples from healthy donors and cancer patients. Measured with immunoSEQ multiplex PCR; TCRdb has only the in-frame clones, and not every one. This table has about 180,000 clones, around nine tenths appearing once. Sequenced sample: blood. The receptors derive from a man aged 30 to 45 in good health. The CDR3 runs from the conserved cysteine through the conserved F or W. The D gene is left open where the match is weak. Where a row states a size, it is once, few, many or the class of an expanded clone; other rows omit it.

>TRBV7-9|TRBJ2-2|once|NA
TGTGCCAGCAGTCCCGGGGGACAGCCCACCGGGGAGCTGTTTTTT
CASSPGGQPTGELFF
>TRBV3-1/TRBV3-2|TRBJ2-7|NA|NA
TGTGCCAGCAGCCAAGTGGGCCCCTACGAGCAGTACTTC
CASSQVGPYEQYF
>TRBV5-1|TRBJ1-1|NA|NA
TGCGCCAGCAGCTTGGGAGGAGGGCGGTTGTACACTGAAGCTTTCTTT
CASSLGGGRLYTEAFF
>TRBV2|TRBJ2-1|NA|TRBD2
TGTGCCACCCGGGGACTAGCGGGAATTGAGCAGTTCTTC
CATRGLAGIEQFF
>TRBV24-1|TRBJ1-5|NA|NA
TGTGCCACCAGTGCCGGGCGGGGGCTGGATCAGCCCCAGCATTTT
CATSAGRGLDQPQHF
>TRBV19|TRBJ1-6|NA|NA
TGTGCCAGTAGGTCGTCAGGGGTTTCACCCCTCCACTTT
CASRSSGVSPLHF
>TRBV29-1|TRBJ1-1|NA|NA
TGCAGCGCCCGCGGGGACCGAGGGGTTAAGGACACTGAAGCTTTCTTT
CSARGDRGVKDTEAFF
>TRBV7-2|TRBJ2-5|NA|NA
TGTGCCAGCAGCTTACTCCAAGAGACCCAGTACTTC
CASSLLQETQYF
>TRBV27|TRBJ2-1|NA|TRBD2
TGTGCCAGCAGTTTAAGCGGGAGTGACTACAATGAGCAGTTCTTC
CASSLSGSDYNEQFF
>TRBV5-1|TRBJ2-5|NA|NA
TGCGCCAGCAGCCTTCAAGAGACCCAGTACTTC
CASSLQETQYF
>TRBV27|TRBJ1-1|NA|TRBD1
TGTGCCAGCAGTTTACTTCGGACAGGGGGGACTATGAACACTGAAGCTTTCTTT
CASSLLRTGGTMNTEAFF
>TRBV5-1|TRBJ1-1|NA|NA
TGCGCCAGCAGCTTGGTAGGGCCCATAGGACCCCAAACTTTCTTT
CASSLVGPIGPQTFF
>TRBV6-5|TRBJ1-6|NA|NA
TGTGCCAGCAGTTACTCAAGGCAGGGGACACCCCTCCACTTT
CASSYSRQGTPLHF
>TRBV6-6|TRBJ2-2|NA|TRBD2
TGTGCCAGCAGGTGGACTAGCGGGGAAGTGGGGGAGCTGTTTTTT
CASRWTSGEVGELFF
>TRBV10-3|TRBJ1-5|NA|NA
TGTGCCATCAGTGAGTCCGCCGGTTATAGCAATCAGCCCCAGCATTTT
CAISESAGYSNQPQHF
>TRBV18|TRBJ2-5|NA|NA
TGTGCCAGCTCACTAAACCCTACTAGCAGCCAAGAGACCCAGTACTTC
CASSLNPTSSQETQYF
>TRBV30|TRBJ1-1|once|TRBD1
TGTGCCTGGAGTGTACAGGGGAGCACTGAAGCTTTCTTT
CAWSVQGSTEAFF
>TRBV11-2|TRBJ1-2|NA|NA
TGTGCCAGCAGCTTATCGCCGGGCCCCTGGGGCTACACCTTC
CASSLSPGPWGYTF
>TRBV25-1|TRBJ2-5|NA|NA
TGTGCCAGCGGGGGGACATCGAGCCAAGAGACCCAGTACTTC
CASGGTSSQETQYF